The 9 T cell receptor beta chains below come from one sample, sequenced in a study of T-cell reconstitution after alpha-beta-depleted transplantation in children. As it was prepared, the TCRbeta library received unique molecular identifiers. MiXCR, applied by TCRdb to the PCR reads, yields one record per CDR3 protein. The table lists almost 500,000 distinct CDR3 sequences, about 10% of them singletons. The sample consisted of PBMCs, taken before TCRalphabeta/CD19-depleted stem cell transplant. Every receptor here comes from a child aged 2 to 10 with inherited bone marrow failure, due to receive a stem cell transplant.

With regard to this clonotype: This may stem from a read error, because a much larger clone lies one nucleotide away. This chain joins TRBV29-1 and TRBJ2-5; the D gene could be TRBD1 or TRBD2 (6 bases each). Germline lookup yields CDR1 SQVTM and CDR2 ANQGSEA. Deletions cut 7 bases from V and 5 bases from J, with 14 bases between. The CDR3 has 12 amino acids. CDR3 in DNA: TGCAGCGGGATAGGGGGGTGGGAGACCCAGTACTTC. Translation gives CSGIGGWETQYF.

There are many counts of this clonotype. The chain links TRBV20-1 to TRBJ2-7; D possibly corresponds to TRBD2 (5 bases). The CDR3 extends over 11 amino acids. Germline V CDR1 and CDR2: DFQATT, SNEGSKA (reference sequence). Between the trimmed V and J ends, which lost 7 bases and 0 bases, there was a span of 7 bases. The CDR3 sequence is CSGTDSYEQYF. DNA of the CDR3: TGCAGTGGGACTGACTCCTACGAGCAGTACTTC.

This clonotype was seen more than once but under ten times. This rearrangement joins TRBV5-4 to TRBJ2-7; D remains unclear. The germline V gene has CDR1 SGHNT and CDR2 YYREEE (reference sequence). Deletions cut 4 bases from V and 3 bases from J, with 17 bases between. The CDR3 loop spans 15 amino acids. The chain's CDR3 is CASSHGMGRDYEQYF. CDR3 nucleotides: TGTGCCAGCAGCCATGGAATGGGAAGGGACTACGAGCAGTACTTC.

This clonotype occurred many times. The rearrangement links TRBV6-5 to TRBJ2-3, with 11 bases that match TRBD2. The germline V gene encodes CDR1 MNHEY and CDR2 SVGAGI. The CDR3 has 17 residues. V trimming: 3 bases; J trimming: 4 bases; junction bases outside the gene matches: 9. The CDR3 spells CASSYTSGSSGPDTQYF. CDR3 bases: TGTGCCAGCAGTTATACTAGCGGGAGTTCGGGCCCAGATACGCAGTATTTT.

The CDR3 protein is CASSPEDREGKNYGYTF. CDR3 nucleotides: TGTGCCAGCAGTCCAGAGGACAGGGAGGGCAAGAACTATGGCTACACCTTC. The chain joins TRBV12-3 or TRBV12-4 to TRBJ1-2; TRBD1 agrees at 8 bases. The V and J ends lost 5 bases and 2 bases, in that order; junction bases with no gene match: 13. The CDR3 loop spans 17 amino acids.

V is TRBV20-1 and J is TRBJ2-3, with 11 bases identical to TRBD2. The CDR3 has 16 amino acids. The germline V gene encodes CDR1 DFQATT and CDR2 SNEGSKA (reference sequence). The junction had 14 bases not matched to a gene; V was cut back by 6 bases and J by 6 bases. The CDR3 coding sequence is TGCAGTGCCGACAGTGACTGGACTAGCGGGCGCGATACGCAGTATTTT. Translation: CSADSDWTSGRDTQYF.

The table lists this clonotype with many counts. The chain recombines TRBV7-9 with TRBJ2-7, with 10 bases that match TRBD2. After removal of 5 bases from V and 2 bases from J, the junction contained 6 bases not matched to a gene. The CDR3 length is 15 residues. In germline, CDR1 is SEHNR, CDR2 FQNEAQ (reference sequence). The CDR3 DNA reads TGTGCCAGCAGCCAAAAAGCGGGAGGGGCCTACGAGCAGTACTTC. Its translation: CASSQKAGGAYEQYF.

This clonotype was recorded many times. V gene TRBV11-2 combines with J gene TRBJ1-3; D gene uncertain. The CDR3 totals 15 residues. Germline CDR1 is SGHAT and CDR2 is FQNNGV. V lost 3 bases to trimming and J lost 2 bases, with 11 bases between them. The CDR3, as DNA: TGTGCCAGCAGCTTCTCAGGTGTTACTGGAAACACCATATATTTT. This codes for CASSFSGVTGNTIYF.

CDR3 region: CASSLAGQTYNEQFF. DNA of the CDR3: TGCGCCAGCAGCCTTGCGGGACAAACCTACAATGAGCAGTTCTTC. The V call is TRBV5-1, the J call TRBJ2-1; D is perhaps TRBD1 or TRBD2 (6 bases each). Germline V CDR1 and CDR2: SGHRS, YFSETQ. V was shortened by 4 bases and J by 2 bases, with 13 bases between the two germline ends. This CDR3 contains 15 residues. The full variable domain, its missing parts supplied by reference TRBV5-1 and TRBJ2-1, is KAGVTQTPRYLIKTRGQQVTLSCSPISGHRSVSWYQQTPGQGLQFLFEYFSETQRNKGNFPGRFSGRQFSNSRSEMNVSTLELGDSALYLCASSLAGQTYNEQFFGPGTRLTVL.